The rows below give T cell receptor beta chains drawn from one sample of a study of identical twins. MiXCR, applied by TCRdb to the 5' RACE reads, yields one record per CDR3 protein. The table lists about 890,000 distinct CDR3 sequences, more than 9% of them singletons. This sample also appeared in a second study, on yellow fever vaccine responses in identical twins.

What was sequenced was PBMCs. The receptors shown here come from a woman between 18 and 29 years old in good health. Each CDR3 is given with its conserved first and last residue. A D gene is named only where the DNA matches it firmly. Size is stated for part of the rows, as once, few or many counts, or as a class when the clone is expanded.

size	D	V	J	DNA	CDR3
NA	NA	TRBV29-1	TRBJ1-2	TGCAGCGTTGGCAGGGAAGATGGCTACACCTTC	CSVGREDGYTF
many	NA	TRBV5-1	TRBJ2-2	TGCGCCAGCAGCCCCCGGGACACTTCGAACACCGGGGAGCTGTTTTTT	CASSPRDTSNTGELFF
NA	NA	TRBV20-1	TRBJ1-4	TGCAGTGCAGCGGGACTGAATCCAACTAATGAAAAACTGTTTTTT	CSAAGLNPTNEKLFF
few	TRBD1	TRBV27	TRBJ2-1	TGTGCCAGCAGTCCGGGGACAGAGTGGGAGCAGTTCTTC	CASSPGTEWEQFF
NA	TRBD2	TRBV28	TRBJ2-5	TGTGCCAGCAGTTTTGGGACTAGCGGTTTGTACCAAGAGACCCAGTACTTC	CASSFGTSGLYQETQYF
NA	NA	TRBV4-2	TRBJ1-2	TGTGCCAGCAGCCAAAAATTGGGGGATTCATATGGCTACACCTTC	CASSQKLGDSYGYTF
few	TRBD2	TRBV29-1	TRBJ2-7	TGCAGCGTTGATGGCGGGACTAGCTTCTACGAGCAGTACTTC	CSVDGGTSFYEQYF
few	NA	TRBV3-1	TRBJ2-1	TGTGCCAGCAGCCCCATGGCCCCCGGGACAGAGCAGTTCTTC	CASSPMAPGTEQFF
many	TRBD2	TRBV12-3/TRBV12-4	TRBJ2-3	TGTGCCAGCAGTTTATGGGGAGGGGGCACAGATACGCAGTATTTT	CASSLWGGGTDTQYF
NA	TRBD1	TRBV10-1	TRBJ2-2	TGCGCCAGCAGGAGTGGGACAGGGTCCGGGGAGCTGTTTTTT	CASRSGTGSGELFF
few	TRBD2	TRBV4-2	TRBJ2-2	TGTGCCAGCAGCCAAGATGGGACTAAAGGGGTCACCGGGGAGCTGTTTTTT	CASSQDGTKGVTGELFF
NA	NA	TRBV5-1	TRBJ2-2	TGCGCCAGCAGCCCCACGGACAGTCCGAACACCGGGGAGCTGTTTTTT	CASSPTDSPNTGELFF
NA	NA	TRBV2	TRBJ2-1	TGTGCCAGCAGGACTAGACAGGGCACGTTCTTC	CASRTRQGTFF
NA	NA	TRBV7-8	TRBJ2-4	TGTGCCAGCAGCCGGGGACCCATTCAGTACTTC	CASSRGPIQYF
NA	TRBD2	TRBV6-5	TRBJ2-7	TGTGCCAGCCGAGCGGGAGTCAACGAGCAGTACTTC	CASRAGVNEQYF
once	TRBD1	TRBV7-9	TRBJ2-5	TGTGCCAGCAGCCCCACCGGACAGGTACAAGAGACCCAGTACTTC	CASSPTGQVQETQYF
few	TRBD2	TRBV5-1	TRBJ2-3	TGCGCCAGCACTATAGCGGGAGTAAGCACAGATACGCAGTATTTT	CASTIAGVSTDTQYF
NA	NA	TRBV6-5	TRBJ1-5	TGTGCCAGCAGTTACCATCCGGGACGGGATCAGCCCCAGCATTTT	CASSYHPGRDQPQHF
few	NA	TRBV20-1	TRBJ2-7	TGCAGTGCTAGAGGTCAGGAGCCCTACGAGCAGTACTTC	CSARGQEPYEQYF
few	NA	TRBV5-6	TRBJ1-2	TGTGCCAGCAGCTTTCAGGGTTCCTCCGGGATCTATGGCTACACCTTC	CASSFQGSSGIYGYTF
few	NA	TRBV20-1	TRBJ1-6	TGCAGTGCTAGAGATCGCCGGCAGATTGATAATTCACCCCTCCACTTT	CSARDRRQIDNSPLHF
NA	NA	TRBV7-8	TRBJ2-2	TGTGCCAGCAGCCTGGGGGGCACTTCTCGGGAGCTGTTTTTT	CASSLGGTSRELFF
NA	NA	TRBV24-1	TRBJ2-3	TGTGCCACCAGCGACTTGGCTAGCACAGATACGCAGTATTTT	CATSDLASTDTQYF
few	TRBD2	TRBV6-5	TRBJ2-1	TGTGCCAGCAGTTACCAGGTAGCGGGGGCTCAGTACAATGAGCAGTTCTTC	CASSYQVAGAQYNEQFF
NA	NA	TRBV20-1	TRBJ2-1	TGCAGTGCCCGGAGGAACGCAAATGAGCAGTTCTTC	CSARRNANEQFF
few	NA	TRBV6-5	TRBJ1-1	TGTGCCAGCAGTTACTCGTCCCGCACTGAAGCTTTCTTT	CASSYSSRTEAFF
many	NA	TRBV20-1	TRBJ1-1	TGCAGTGCTAGGGGGAGGGAAGCTTTCTTT	CSARGREAFF
NA	NA	TRBV6-6	TRBJ2-1	TGTGCCAGCAGTTACTTTCTCAATGAGCAGTTCTTC	CASSYFLNEQFF
few	NA	TRBV20-1	TRBJ1-2	TGCAGTGCTAGAGATCTGGCCACCCCCCTACCTAACTATGGCTACACCTTC	CSARDLATPLPNYGYTF
few	NA	TRBV4-1	TRBJ2-1	TGCGCCAGCAGCCAAGTGGGATCCTTTAACGAGCAGTTCTTC	CASSQVGSFNEQFF
NA	NA	TRBV5-1	TRBJ2-1	TGCGCCAGCAGCCGGGTTCAGGGGGGGAAAAACAATGAGCAGTTCTTC	CASSRVQGGKNNEQFF
NA	TRBD2	TRBV20-1	TRBJ2-3	TGCAGTGCTGGACGACTAGCCCCTAGCACAGATACGCAGTATTTT	CSAGRLAPSTDTQYF
few	NA	TRBV2	TRBJ2-1	TGTGCCAGCAATTGGGGGGATGGTGAGCAGTTCTTC	CASNWGDGEQFF
NA	TRBD2	TRBV20-1	TRBJ2-7	TGCAGTGCCGAAGGACTAGCGGGAGTAAGCAACGAGCAGTACTTC	CSAEGLAGVSNEQYF
NA	TRBD2	TRBV11-2	TRBJ2-1	TGTGCCAGCAGCTCCATAGCGGGGGATTTCTACAATGAGCAGTTCTTC	CASSSIAGDFYNEQFF
few	NA	TRBV19	TRBJ2-1	TGTGCCAGTAGAGACCCCCCCGGGGACAATGAGCAGTTCTTC	CASRDPPGDNEQFF
NA	TRBD1	TRBV5-1	TRBJ2-7	TGCGCCAGCAGCGCGGGGACAGGCTCTGACTACGAGCAGTACTTC	CASSAGTGSDYEQYF
few	NA	TRBV7-9	TRBJ2-2	TGTGCCAGCAGCTCCACTCCCGGGACACTTTACACCGGGGAGCTGTTTTTT	CASSSTPGTLYTGELFF
few	NA	TRBV4-2	TRBJ1-1	TGTGCCAGCAGCCCCCTAGTAGGGGAATACACTGAAGCTTTCTTT	CASSPLVGEYTEAFF
many	TRBD2	TRBV10-3	TRBJ2-7	TGTGCCATCAGTGGGGGGACTATTCAAGCCTACGAGCAGTACTTC	CAISGGTIQAYEQYF
NA	TRBD2	TRBV7-9	TRBJ2-1	TGTGCCAGCAGCGTCGGACTAGCGGGAGGCCGATACAATGAGCAGTTCTTC	CASSVGLAGGRYNEQFF
NA	TRBD1	TRBV6-1	TRBJ1-6	TGTGCCAGCAGAGATGACAGGGTGGGGTCACCCCTCCACTTT	CASRDDRVGSPLHF
few	TRBD2	TRBV19	TRBJ2-6	TGTGCTGTTAGCGGGACCGCCCGGTCGGGGGCCAACGTCCTGACTTTC	CAVSGTARSGANVLTF
few	TRBD1	TRBV6-5	TRBJ1-6	TGTGCCAGCAGTTACGACTCTCACAGGGGGGCCTATAATTCACCCCTCCACTTT	CASSYDSHRGAYNSPLHF
NA	NA	TRBV6-6	TRBJ1-1	TGTGCCAGCAGCCCGACGGGTGGCGCTGAAGCTTTCTTT	CASSPTGGAEAFF
few	TRBD1	TRBV5-1	TRBJ2-7	TGCGCCAGCAGCTGGGGTACCGGGACAGGGTGGTACGAGCAGTACTTC	CASSWGTGTGWYEQYF
many	TRBD1	TRBV5-1	TRBJ2-2	TGCGCCAGCAGCAGGGACAGCGGGGAGCTGTTTTTT	CASSRDSGELFF
many	NA	TRBV12-3/TRBV12-4	TRBJ1-5	TGTGCCAGCAGTTTTGAGTCGGGGAGAAATCAGCCCCAGCATTTT	CASSFESGRNQPQHF
few	TRBD2	TRBV7-6	TRBJ2-1	TGTGCCAGCAGCCAAGGTCACCTAGCGGGGGCTCAATATAATGAGCAGTTCTTC	CASSQGHLAGAQYNEQFF
NA	NA	TRBV7-9	TRBJ1-1	TGTGCCAGCAGAGCCTCGGGAATTAACACTGAAGCTTTCTTT	CASRASGINTEAFF
NA	NA	TRBV7-9	TRBJ2-1	TGTGCCAGCAGCGGCGGCCGCGAGCAGTTCTTC	CASSGGREQFF
many	NA	TRBV7-6	TRBJ2-6	TGTGCCAGCAGCTTAGGGACACGCTCTGGGGCCAACGTCCTGACTTTC	CASSLGTRSGANVLTF
few	NA	TRBV2	TRBJ1-1	TGTGCCAGCAGTGAAAAAAGGCGGAAATGG	CASSEKRRKW
many	TRBD1	TRBV6-1	TRBJ2-7	TGTGCCAGCAGATCCACCCGGGACAGGGGGAACGAGCAGTACTTC	CASRSTRDRGNEQYF
NA	NA	TRBV7-9	TRBJ1-4	TGTGCCAGCAGCCGTGATCCTGCTAATGAAAAACTGTTTTTT	CASSRDPANEKLFF
NA	TRBD2	TRBV29-1	TRBJ2-5	TGCAGCGTTCCAAATGTCCCGGGACTAGCGGGGGTATCCCAAGAGACCCAGTACTTC	CSVPNVPGLAGVSQETQYF
NA	TRBD2	TRBV29-1	TRBJ2-1	TGCAGCGGTCTTACTAGCGGGGGCCCCAATGAGCAGTTCTTC	CSGLTSGGPNEQFF